These 30 T cell receptor beta chains were all obtained from the same sample, sequenced in a study of cytomegalovirus exposure and HLA in healthy donors. Amplification used 60 Vbeta primers and 13 Jbeta primers. Assay: immunoSEQ multiplex PCR; the TCRdb copy retains only in-frame clones and omits some. The top ten clones hold 1.8% of a sample with 90,000 to 100,000 clones, around 74% of them seen once. Source material: PBMCs. The receptors here all came from a male donor in good health and CMV-seronegative.

The chain combines TRBV28 with TRBJ1-1; 7 bases match TRBD1. The CDR3 is 15 residues long. The germline gives CDR1 MDHEN, CDR2 SYDVKM. V shed 3 bases, J shed 0 bases, and the junction held 4 bases outside the gene matches. This CDR3 is CASSFPGTVNTEAFF. The CDR3 DNA sequence: TGTGCCAGCAGTTTCCCCGGGACAGTGAACACTGAAGCTTTCTTT.

The chain links TRBV9 to TRBJ2-3, with 12 bases matching TRBD1. The trim removed 3 bases at V and 5 bases at J, leaving 10 bases unmatched. The CDR3 is 17 residues long. Germline-derived CDR1 and CDR2 are SGDLS and YYNGEE. CDR3 amino acids: CASSGLGQGAVRDTQYF. The CDR3 DNA sequence: TGTGCCAGCAGCGGGCTGGGACAGGGGGCAGTGAGAGATACGCAGTATTTT.

The CDR3 DNA is TGCGCCAGCAGCTTGCGGGACAGAGACTACGAGCAGTACTTC. This codes for CASSLRDRDYEQYF. V and J are TRBV5-1 and TRBJ2-7; 7 bases line up with TRBD1. CDR3 length: 14 residues. Germline CDR1 SGHRS, CDR2 YFSETQ. J was trimmed by 3 bases and V by 1 base; bases with no gene match: 4.

The V gene is TRBV6-5, the J gene TRBJ1-1; unclear D gene. Trimming pared 1 base from V and 0 bases from J, leaving 3 bases between. This CDR3 has 13 amino acids. Per germline, CDR1 MNHEY and CDR2 SVGAGI. In DNA form, the CDR3 reads TGTGCCAGCAGTTACTTCGTGAACACTGAAGCTTTCTTT. The encoded protein is CASSYFVNTEAFF.

V and J are TRBV7-3 and TRBJ1-2, with a weak D call TRBD1 (5 bases). Between the trimmed V and J ends, which lost 5 bases and 2 bases, there was a span of 18 bases. The CDR3 has 16 amino acids. Germline V gene lookup returns CDR1 SGHTA and CDR2 FQGTGA. CDR3 coding DNA: TGTGCCAGCAGCCCCGGACGGCGAGCAGGGAACTATGGCTACACCTTC. It yields the protein CASSPGRRAGNYGYTF.

The V and J genes are TRBV25-1 and TRBJ1-4; 8 nucleotides line up with TRBD1. The CDR3 runs to 14 residues. The J segment lost 5 bases and the V segment lost 5 bases, leaving 4 bases of the junction unmatched. CDR1 is MGHDK and CDR2 is SYGVNS in the germline V gene. Here the CDR3 reads CASSRTGTNEKLFF. The CDR3 nucleotides read TGTGCCAGCAGTCGGACAGGGACAAATGAAAAACTGTTTTTT.

This chain joins TRBV19 and TRBJ2-2, with 8 bases that match TRBD2. The germline CDR1 and CDR2 sequences are LNHDA and SQIVND (reference sequence). CDR3 length: 15 residues. V was clipped by 6 bases and J by 1 base; unmatched bases: 4. The CDR3 DNA reads as TGTGCCAGTAGACGTAGCGGGGTGAACACCGGGGAGCTGTTTTTT. Amino acid sequence: CASRRSGVNTGELFF.

The genes are TRBV7-9 and TRBJ2-1; TRBD1 matches at 12 bases. This CDR3 is built from 17 residues. With V trimmed by 5 bases and J by 8 bases, 13 bases remained unmatched. Germline CDR1 reads SEHNR; CDR2 reads FQNEAQ (reference sequence). The DNA of the CDR3 is TGTGCCAGCAGCCCGTTGGGACAGGGGGCCGCCCGCTATGAGCAGTTCTTC. Translating it yields CASSPLGQGAARYEQFF.

The chain is built from TRBV9 and TRBJ2-1; possibly TRBD1 for D (5 bases). CDR1 is SGDLS, CDR2 YYNGEE, per germline. The CDR3 runs 17 residues. V lost 4 bases and J 6 bases, leaving 23 bases between the germline ends. The CDR3 nucleotides read TGTGCCAGCAGCCCCTGGGCTTCAATGGGGCCTCGCAATGAGCAGTTCTTC. Translated: CASSPWASMGPRNEQFF.

The rearrangement uses TRBV29-1 and TRBJ1-1; a weak D match, TRBD1 (6 bases). CDR1 is SQVTM and CDR2 is ANQGSEA in the germline V gene. Trimming cost V 6 bases and J 0 bases, with 11 bases left between them. CDR3 length: 13 residues. CDR3: CSVAQGMNTEAFF. The CDR3 bases are TGCAGCGTCGCACAGGGCATGAACACTGAAGCTTTCTTT. The full variable domain, completed using reference TRBV29-1 and TRBJ1-1, is SAVISQKPSRDICQRGTSLTIQCQVDSQVTMMFWYRQQPGQSLTLIATANQGSEATYESGFVIDKFPISRPNLTFSTLTVSNMSPEDSSIYLCSVAQGMNTEAFFGQGTRLTVV.

The V call is TRBV7-3, the J call TRBJ2-7; a possible D gene is TRBD1 (6 bases). This CDR3 region has 13 residues. The V and J ends lost 4 bases and 6 bases respectively, with 13 bases between them. In germline, CDR1 is SGHTA, CDR2 FQGTGA. The CDR3 protein is CASSSQGEGEQYF. The CDR3 nucleotides read TGTGCCAGCAGCTCACAGGGAGAGGGCGAGCAGTACTTC. Variable domain in full (rest from reference TRBV7-3 and TRBJ2-7): GAGVSQTPSNKVTEKGKYVELRCDPISGHTALYWYRQSLGQGPEFLIYFQGTGAADDSGLPNDRFFAVRPEGSVSTLKIQRTERGDSAVYLCASSSQGEGEQYFGPGTRLTVT.

The chain uses TRBV5-1 and TRBJ2-7, with TRBD1 as a possible D gene (6 bases). V dropped 3 bases and J dropped 0 bases, with 10 bases sitting between them. Germline V gives CDR1 SGHRS, CDR2 YFSETQ. The CDR3 spans 14 residues. Here the CDR3 reads CASSWTASSYEQYF. As DNA, the CDR3 is TGCGCCAGCAGCTGGACAGCGAGCTCCTACGAGCAGTACTTC.

The chain joins TRBV5-4 to TRBJ2-2; 12 bases are a match to TRBD2. The CDR3 is made up of 18 amino acids. The J segment lost 6 bases and the V segment lost 2 bases, leaving 11 bases of the junction unmatched. Germline CDR1 is SGHNT and CDR2 is YYREEE (reference sequence). DNA of the CDR3: TGTGCCAGCAGCTTTTCTCTAGCGGGAGGGCCTTATCCCGGGGAGCTGTTTTTT. This encodes CASSFSLAGGPYPGELFF. The variable domain in full, completed from reference TRBV5-4 and TRBJ2-2, reads ETGVTQSPTHLIKTRGQQVTLRCSSQSGHNTVSWYQQALGQGPQFIFQYYREEENGRGNFPPRFSGLQFPNYSSELNVNALELDDSALYLCASSFSLAGGPYPGELFFGEGSRLTVL.

This clone came up a few times. The rearrangement uses TRBV7-3 and TRBJ2-3, with 8 bases identical to TRBD2. The germline gives CDR1 SGHTA, CDR2 FQGTGA. This CDR3 has 15 residues. V was clipped by 5 bases and J by 6 bases; unmatched bases: 10. Here the CDR3 DNA reads TGTGCCAGCAGCCCCGGGACTAGGGGATATGATACGCAGTATTTT. Translation: CASSPGTRGYDTQYF. The full variable domain, its missing parts supplied by reference TRBV7-3 and TRBJ2-3, is GAGVSQTPSNKVTEKGKYVELRCDPISGHTALYWYRQSLGQGPEFLIYFQGTGAADDSGLPNDRFFAVRPEGSVSTLKIQRTERGDSAVYLCASSPGTRGYDTQYFGPGTRLTVL.

About this clone itself: At the DNA level, this CDR3 is encoded by other sequences in the same sample as well. The rearrangement uses TRBV7-2 and TRBJ2-7, with unresolved D. This CDR3 region has 11 residues. V was shortened by 6 bases and J by 3 bases, with 6 bases between the two germline ends. Germline assignment: CDR1 SGHTA and CDR2 FQGNSA. CDR3 in DNA: TGTGCCAGCAGTTCTATCTACGAGCAGTACTTC. Protein: CASSSIYEQYF.

This chain connects TRBV9 to TRBJ2-1, with 7 bases lining up with TRBD1. CDR3 size: 15 residues. J lost 0 bases, V lost 4 bases, and 4 bases had no gene match. Germline V CDR1 and CDR2: SGDLS, YYNGEE. The DNA for the CDR3 is TGTGCCAGCAGCACGACAGGGAACTCCTACAATGAGCAGTTCTTC. Translation: CASSTTGNSYNEQFF.

The chain has TRBV28 and TRBJ1-5; TRBD1 agrees at 8 bases. The CDR3 loop spans 14 amino acids. V shed 6 bases, J shed 4 bases, and the junction held 5 bases outside the gene matches. The germline V gene has CDR1 MDHEN and CDR2 SYDVKM. CDR3: CASRPGGLNQPQHF. The DNA for the CDR3 is TGTGCCAGCAGGCCAGGGGGCTTAAATCAGCCCCAGCATTTT.

This sequence joins TRBV19 and TRBJ1-5; D uncertain. This CDR3 contains 12 residues. The ends were cut back, 3 bases at V and 11 bases at J, with 11 bases in the middle. Germline-derived CDR1 and CDR2 are LNHDA and SQIVND (reference sequence). CDR3 amino acids: CASSMEGTAQHF. The CDR3 DNA reads TGTGCCAGTAGTATGGAGGGCACGGCCCAGCATTTT.

The chain combines TRBV7-9 with TRBJ1-4; TRBD1 matches at 9 bases. Germline lookup yields CDR1 SEHNR and CDR2 FQNEAQ (reference sequence). V shed 5 bases, J shed 2 bases, and the junction held 6 bases outside the gene matches. The CDR3 has 16 residues. The CDR3 spells CASSPQTGGTNEKLFF. The CDR3 DNA reads TGTGCCAGCAGCCCCCAGACAGGGGGGACTAATGAAAAACTGTTTTTT.

The rearrangement links TRBV6-5 to TRBJ2-1, with D possibly matching TRBD1 (5 bases). This CDR3 contains 13 residues. Germline loops: CDR1 MNHEY, CDR2 SVGAGI. V lost 7 bases and J lost 6, with 13 bases in between. The CDR3 bases are TGTGCCAGCAAGATCCCCCAGGGCAATGAGCAGTTCTTC. This gives the protein CASKIPQGNEQFF.

The chain carries TRBV7-2 and TRBJ2-2; perhaps TRBD1 as D (6 bases). Per the germline V gene, CDR1 is SGHTA and CDR2 is FQGNSA. The V and J ends lost 8 bases and 4 bases respectively, with 20 bases between them. The length of the CDR3 is 16 residues. The CDR3 nucleotides read TGTGCCAGCCGCCCCTTTGTGGGGGCGGGCACCGGGGAGCTGTTTTTT. It specifies CASRPFVGAGTGELFF.

The chain carries TRBV19 and TRBJ1-5, with 7 bases identical to TRBD1. The germline V gene encodes CDR1 LNHDA and CDR2 SQIVND (reference sequence). Unmatched junction bases numbered 8, after V lost 5 bases and J lost 7 bases. The CDR3 covers 14 residues. CDR3 bases: TGTGCCAGTAGTGTAACAGGGGAAGGACAGCCCCAGCATTTT. It translates to CASSVTGEGQPQHF.

This chain joins TRBV2 and TRBJ1-5; a weak D match, TRBD1 (5 bases). There are 14 residues in the CDR3. The V gene's germline CDR1 is SNHLY and CDR2 FYNNEI. V was clipped by 3 bases and J by 4 bases, with 10 bases between them. The CDR3 sequence is CASSDRARNQPQHF. Here the CDR3 DNA reads TGTGCCAGCAGTGACAGGGCCCGGAATCAGCCCCAGCATTTT.

CDR3 sequence: CATVSGNTIYF. CDR3 DNA: TGTGCGACAGTTTCAGGAAACACCATATATTTT. This chain joins TRBV6-5 and TRBJ1-3, with a possible D match to TRBD1 (5 bases). This CDR3 has 11 amino acids. Per germline, CDR1 MNHEY and CDR2 SVGAGI.

The CDR3 DNA is TGTGCCAGCAGTTTGGGGGGATTGAACACTGAAGCTTTCTTT. Its translation is CASSLGGLNTEAFF. The chain employs TRBV27 and TRBJ1-1, with a weak D call TRBD1 (5 bases). Germline V gene lookup returns CDR1 MNHEY and CDR2 SMNVEV (reference sequence). The V end lost 3 bases, the J end lost 0 bases, and 8 bases lay between the germline ends. The CDR3 consists of 14 residues.

The chain carries TRBV29-1 and TRBJ1-2; D perhaps matches TRBD1 (6 bases). The V end lost 8 bases, the J end lost 6 bases, and 13 bases lay between the germline ends. The CDR3 consists of 11 residues. Looked up from germline, CDR1 is SQVTM and CDR2 is ANQGSEA. Here the CDR3 reads CSSRDTNGYTF. The CDR3 nucleotides are TGCAGCAGCCGGGACACCAATGGCTACACCTTC.

The CDR3 nucleotides are TGTGCCATCAGTGAGGACAGGGGTACGTTTATGGACACTGAAGCTTTCTTT. It specifies CAISEDRGTFMDTEAFF. V gene TRBV10-3 combines with J gene TRBJ1-1; 8 bases map to TRBD1. There are 17 residues in the CDR3. Germline V gene lookup returns CDR1 ENHRY and CDR2 SYGVKD. The V gene end was trimmed by 2 bases and the J gene end by 3 bases; junction bases not matched to a gene: 11.

The rearrangement joins TRBV9 to TRBJ2-7; tentative D call: TRBD1 (5 bases). CDR3 length: 16 amino acids. The V and J ends lost 0 bases and 3 bases respectively, with 16 bases between them. Germline CDR1 SGDLS, CDR2 YYNGEE. CDR3 sequence: CASSVEGQGEVYEQYF. Here the CDR3 DNA reads TGTGCCAGCAGCGTAGAGGGTCAGGGTGAAGTCTACGAGCAGTACTTC. Looking up the rest from reference TRBV9 and TRBJ2-7 gives the full variable domain: DSGVTQTPKHLITATGQRVTLRCSPRSGDLSVYWYQQSLDQGLQFLIQYYNGEERAKGNILERFSAQQFPDLHSELNLSSLELGDSALYFCASSVEGQGEVYEQYFGPGTRLTVT.

The chain combines TRBV19 with TRBJ2-4, with 7 bases lining up with TRBD2. V was clipped by 2 bases and J by 9 bases; unmatched bases: 7. Germline CDR1 LNHDA, CDR2 SQIVND (reference sequence). This CDR3 is 14 amino acids long. The CDR3: CASSISMGGGIQYF. DNA of the CDR3: TGTGCCAGTAGTATATCAATGGGGGGGGGCATTCAGTACTTC.

In the case of this clone: Other nucleotide sequences from this sample produce the same CDR3. The J gene is TRBJ2-5, the V gene TRBV15; D call uncertain. Trimming removed 0 bases from V and 5 bases from J, with 13 bases in between. Germline-derived CDR1 and CDR2 are LNHNV and YYDKDF (reference sequence). This CDR3 contains 15 residues. CDR3: CATSRERMDSETQYF. Here the CDR3 DNA reads TGTGCCACCAGCAGAGAGAGGATGGATTCGGAGACCCAGTACTTC. The full variable domain, its missing parts supplied by reference TRBV15 and TRBJ2-5, is DAMVIQNPRYQVTQFGKPVTLSCSQTLNHNVMYWYQQKSSQAPKLLFHYYDKDFNNEADTPDNFQSRRPNTSFCFLDIRSPGLGDTAMYLCATSRERMDSETQYFGPGTRLLVL.